Below are 8 T cell receptor beta chains sequenced from a single sample in a study of T cell responses to AZD1222 COVID-19 vaccine. Sequenced by immunoSEQ multiplex PCR; TCRdb stores in-frame clones only, minus some. Found here are about 120,000 clones, around nine tenths of them singletons; the top ten hold approximately 12%. The sequenced sample was peripheral blood, obtained on day 0 of AZD1222 vaccination. Every receptor here comes from an adult in good health.

J is TRBJ2-2 and V is TRBV7-2; D remains ambiguous. The ends were cut back, 5 bases at V and 7 bases at J, with 11 bases in the middle. Germline CDR1 and CDR2: SGHTA and FQGNSA. The CDR3 is 13 amino acids. DNA of the CDR3: TGTGCCAGCAGCCCGGTTCCTAGCGGGGAGCTGTTTTTT. Translating gives CASSPVPSGELFF.

This clone is a singleton in its sample. The chain recombines TRBV28 with TRBJ1-2, with a weak D call TRBD1 (5 bases). The CDR3 consists of 11 residues. The ends were cut back, 6 bases at V and 8 bases at J, with 10 bases in the middle. The germline CDR1 and CDR2 sequences are MDHEN and SYDVKM. The CDR3 sequence: CASSSGGGYTF. CDR3 DNA: TGTGCCAGCAGCTCCGGGGGGGGCTACACCTTC.

This clone was recorded a few times. V gene TRBV5-1 combines with J gene TRBJ2-3; weak D call: TRBD1 (5 bases). Between the trimmed V and J ends, which lost 4 bases and 1 base, there was a span of 19 bases. Germline V gene data show CDR1 as SGHRS and CDR2 as YFSETQ. The CDR3 length is 17 residues. The CDR3 loop is CASSIEPVRQRTDTQYF. CDR3 bases: TGCGCCAGCAGCATTGAACCGGTGAGACAGCGCACAGATACGCAGTATTTT.

V usage is TRBV7-6 and J usage is TRBJ2-3, with 15 bases aligning to TRBD2. The CDR3 has 16 amino acids. CDR1 is SGHVS, CDR2 FNYEAQ, per germline. Trimming removed 8 bases from V and 1 base from J; junction bases left unmatched: 4. The CDR3 DNA sequence: TGTGCCAGCCGGACTAGCGGGAGGGCCGGCACAGATACGCAGTATTTT. Encoded protein: CASRTSGRAGTDTQYF.

The chain has TRBV3-1 (or the pseudogene TRBV3-2) and TRBJ2-3, with 10 bases identical to TRBD2. V trimming: 0 bases; J trimming: 4 bases; junction bases outside the gene matches: 4. The CDR3 sequence is 16 residues long. Germline V gives CDR1 LGHDT, CDR2 YNNKEL (reference sequence). The chain's CDR3 is CASSQDRLAGADTQYF. The CDR3, as DNA: TGTGCCAGCAGCCAAGATAGGCTAGCGGGAGCAGATACGCAGTATTTT.

This chain links TRBV4-3 with TRBJ2-7; 8 nucleotides agree with TRBD2. The J segment lost 0 bases and the V segment lost 0 bases, leaving 4 bases of the junction unmatched. Germline CDR1 is LGHNA and CDR2 is YSLEER. The CDR3 extends over 16 amino acids. The CDR3 DNA is TGCGCCAGCAGCCAAGAGGGCGGGAGGAGCTCCTACGAGCAGTACTTC. Protein sequence: CASSQEGGRSSYEQYF.

This sequence joins TRBV7-9 and TRBJ2-2; D possibly corresponds to TRBD2 (5 bases). Germline CDR1 SEHNR, CDR2 FQNEAQ (reference sequence). The V gene lost 3 bases and the J gene lost 6 bases, with 8 bases spanning the gap. The length of the CDR3 is 13 residues. The CDR3 DNA is TGTGCCAGCAGCTTTGCCGGGGCCGGGGAGCTGTTTTTT. Amino acid sequence: CASSFAGAGELFF.

This clone showed up just once. This chain links TRBV15 with TRBJ2-6; possibly TRBD2 for D (6 bases). Deletions cut 5 bases from V and 2 bases from J, with 13 bases between. Germline loops: CDR1 LNHNV, CDR2 YYDKDF (reference sequence). There are 16 residues in the CDR3. CDR3 region: CATSGGAGTGANVLTF. The CDR3 coding sequence is TGTGCCACCAGCGGTGGGGCGGGAACTGGGGCCAACGTCCTGACTTTC.